Reported below is one TCR beta chain. CDR3 size: 15 residues. CDR1 is MNHEY, CDR2 SMNVEV, per germline (reference sequence). With 3 bases removed from V and 4 bases from J, the gap between germline ends came to 15 bases. Measured with immunoSEQ multiplex PCR; TCRdb has only the in-frame clones, and not every one. The table has 130,000 to 150,000 clones, around nine tenths seen once. This sample is drawn from a study of radiation and T cells in renal cell carcinoma. As for time point: blood 4 weeks post-SBRT, at nephrectomy. Treatment given: 15 Gy SBRT to primary tumor, nephrectomy 4 weeks later. Nephrectomy followed 15 Gy stereotactic body radiation by 4 weeks. Radiation-treated patients gave blood at baseline, week 2 and week 4.

The material sequenced was blood, taken from a patient whose treatment included radiotherapy and nephrectomy. The clonotype was recovered from a woman aged 45-60 years with renal cell carcinoma. The V gene is TRBV27, the J gene TRBJ2-5; tentative D call: TRBD2 (5 bases). The CDR3 reads CASSFHPEGGETQYF. Written as DNA, the CDR3 is TGTGCCAGCAGTTTCCACCCAGAAGGAGGAGAGACCCAGTACTTC.